Below are 27 T cell receptor beta chains sequenced from a single sample in a study of radiotherapy plus CTLA-4 blockade in lung cancer. Data came from immunoSEQ multiplex PCR; TCRdb stores just in-frame clones and leaves some out. Of fewer than 50,000 clones in the sample, roughly 60% were seen once. Here the sequenced sample was peripheral blood, taken from a patient treated with radiotherapy plus ipilimumab. Receptors were obtained from a human donor with non-small cell lung cancer who had a partial response to radiotherapy plus ipilimumab.

J is TRBJ2-5 and V is TRBV7-9; D is perhaps TRBD1 (5 bases). This CDR3 is built from 17 residues. Looked up from germline, CDR1 is SEHNR and CDR2 is FQNEAQ (reference sequence). Trimming shortened V by 0 bases and J by 1 base, and 15 bases separated the two germline ends. DNA of the CDR3: TGTGCCAGCAGCTTAGCTGGTCAGGGAATGCTCCAAGAGACCCAGTACTTC. Residues: CASSLAGQGMLQETQYF.

The chain couples TRBV11-2 to TRBJ1-1; no reliable D call. CDR1 is SGHAT, CDR2 FQNNGV, per germline. The CDR3 sequence is 13 residues long. Trimming stripped 3 bases from V and 1 base from J, with 6 bases between. Written as DNA, the CDR3 is TGTGCCAGCAGCTTCGCAGAGAACACTGAAGCTTTCTTT. It yields the protein CASSFAENTEAFF.

This clone was seen a few times. The chain carries TRBV7-3 and TRBJ1-3; no reliable D call. CDR1 is SGHTA and CDR2 is FQGTGA in the germline V gene. The ends were cut back, 2 bases at V and 0 bases at J, with 11 bases in the middle. This CDR3 comprises 16 residues. CDR3 protein: CASSLYGVGSGNTIYF. CDR3 bases: TGTGCCAGCAGCTTATACGGGGTCGGCTCTGGAAACACCATATATTTT.

The V call is TRBV15, the J call TRBJ1-1, with 7 bases that match TRBD1. Trimming took 3 bases from V and 11 from J; bases not matched to a gene: 9. The CDR3 is made up of 13 amino acids. The germline V gene encodes CDR1 LNHNV and CDR2 YYDKDF (reference sequence). The CDR3 region has the DNA TGTGCCACCAGCAGGGTAACAGGGGAAAGGGCTTTCTTT. This encodes CATSRVTGERAFF. Together with reference TRBV15 and TRBJ1-1, the CDR3 gives the full variable domain: DAMVIQNPRYQVTQFGKPVTLSCSQTLNHNVMYWYQQKSSQAPKLLFHYYDKDFNNEADTPDNFQSRRPNTSFCFLDIRSPGLGDTAMYLCATSRVTGERAFFGQGTRLTVV.

The chain carries TRBV7-9 and TRBJ1-4; 10 bases are shared with TRBD1. V lost 1 base to trimming and J lost 5 bases; unmatched junction nucleotides: 7. Germline loops: CDR1 SEHNR, CDR2 FQNEAQ (reference sequence). The CDR3 is 17 amino acids. The CDR3 nucleotides read TGTGCCAGCAGCTTAGAGCCTGGGACAGGGGTAAATGAAAAACTGTTTTTT. This codes for CASSLEPGTGVNEKLFF.

This sequence joins TRBV13 and TRBJ2-1; 8 nucleotides match TRBD2. The CDR3 is made up of 15 amino acids. Losses at the gene ends were 8 bases for V and 4 bases for J; bases not matched to a gene: 10. CDR1 and CDR2 (germline): PRHDT, FYEKMQ (reference sequence). The CDR3 sequence is CASGGGLEGYNEQFF. The CDR3 coding sequence is TGTGCCAGCGGGGGGGGACTAGAGGGTTACAATGAGCAGTTCTTC.

J is TRBJ2-5 and V is TRBV20-1, with TRBD1 matching 8 bases. Germline V gene data show CDR1 as DFQATT and CDR2 as SNEGSKA (reference sequence). V lost 4 bases and J lost 5; bases outside the gene matches: 0. The CDR3 is 11 amino acids. The DNA of the CDR3 is TGCAGTGCTAACAGGGGGGAGACCCAGTACTTC. It is translated as CSANRGETQYF.

The genes are TRBV4-3 and TRBJ1-2; D is ambiguous. Germline CDR1 LGHNA, CDR2 YSLEER. V dropped 1 base and J dropped 3 bases, with 12 bases sitting between them. The CDR3 extends over 15 amino acids. Here the CDR3 DNA reads TGCGCCAGCAGCCAAGTTGAAGCGGGATACTATGGCTACACCTTC. Translation: CASSQVEAGYYGYTF.

This clone has more than one count but fewer than ten. This chain joins TRBV19 and TRBJ1-5, with TRBD1 matching over 9 bases. The CDR3 is 16 residues long. CDR1 is LNHDA and CDR2 is SQIVND in the germline V gene (reference sequence). Unmatched junction bases numbered 10, after V lost 3 bases and J lost 7 bases. This chain's CDR3 is CASSILTGGRGQPQHF. CDR3 sequence (DNA): TGTGCCAGTAGTATCCTTACAGGGGGCAGGGGACAGCCCCAGCATTTT. The complete variable domain, with remaining parts taken from reference TRBV19 and TRBJ1-5, reads DGGITQSPKYLFRKEGQNVTLSCEQNLNHDAMYWYRQDPGQGLRLIYYSQIVNDFQKGDIAEGYSVSREKKESFPLTVTSAQKNPTAFYLCASSILTGGRGQPQHFGDGTRLSIL.

The chain is built from TRBV7-2 and TRBJ1-2; D is undetermined. The V gene's germline CDR1 is SGHTA and CDR2 FQGNSA. There are 15 residues in the CDR3. Trimming pared 4 bases from V and 8 bases from J, leaving 20 bases between. The CDR3 region is CASSSGSGSQYGYTF. The CDR3 DNA reads TGTGCCAGCAGCTCGGGATCCGGGTCCCAATACGGCTACACCTTC. The variable domain in full, with the rest retrieved from reference TRBV7-2 and TRBJ1-2, is GAGVSQSPSNKVTEKGKDVELRCDPISGHTALYWYRQSLGQGLEFLIYFQGNSAPDKSGLPSDRFSAERTGGSVSTLTIQRTQQEDSAVYLCASSSGSGSQYGYTFGSGTRLTVV.

V usage is TRBV7-2 and J usage is TRBJ2-1; TRBD2 matches 7 bases. The CDR3 is made up of 15 amino acids. V lost 5 bases and J lost 6; bases outside the gene matches: 10. Germline V lookup: CDR1 SGHTA, CDR2 FQGNSA. The CDR3 spells CASSIPSGGANEQFF. The CDR3 nucleotides are TGTGCCAGCAGCATCCCTAGCGGTGGGGCCAATGAGCAGTTCTTC.

The chain is built from TRBV9 and TRBJ2-2; no firm D call. CDR3 length: 13 residues. Germline CDR1 and CDR2: SGDLS and YYNGEE. V was trimmed by 3 bases and J by 0 bases, leaving 3 bases between them. The DNA for the CDR3 is TGTGCCAGCAGCGCCTCGAACACCGGGGAGCTGTTTTTT. It is translated as CASSASNTGELFF.

This clone showed up many times. Compared with germline, one end of the junction differs, possibly owing to a read error. This chain connects TRBV7-7 to TRBJ2-2; 8 bases agree with TRBD1. This CDR3 is 17 amino acids long. CDR1 SSHAT and CDR2 FNYEAQ come from the germline V gene (reference sequence). The CDR3 nucleotides are TGTGCTAGCAGCTTCCCAACGGGGACAGGAAACACCGGGGAGCTGTTTTTT. Residues: CASSFPTGTGNTGELFF.

The chain combines TRBV4-3 with TRBJ2-5, with D hard to call. The CDR3 is made up of 13 amino acids. Trimming removed 1 base from V and 3 bases from J, with 6 bases in between. Germline CDR1 is LGHNA and CDR2 is YSLEER. The CDR3 protein is CASSQGLEETQYF. The CDR3 DNA reads as TGCGCCAGCAGCCAAGGACTGGAAGAGACCCAGTACTTC.

This chain connects TRBV15 to TRBJ1-6, with 10 positions matching TRBD1. Germline V CDR1 and CDR2: LNHNV, YYDKDF (reference sequence). Trimming cost V 5 bases and J 10 bases; bases outside gene matches: 8. The CDR3 has 15 amino acids. The CDR3 nucleotides are TGTGCCACCAGCGCCTGGACAGGGGGAGGGTCACCCCTCCACTTT. It translates to CATSAWTGGGSPLHF.

This clone was recorded once. The V call is TRBV5-1, the J call TRBJ1-1; D is undetermined. The length of the CDR3 is 13 residues. V was clipped by 1 base and J by 1 base, with 5 bases between them. In germline, CDR1 is SGHRS, CDR2 YFSETQ. CDR3 sequence: CASSLTANTEAFF. The CDR3 bases are TGCGCCAGCAGCTTGACTGCGAACACTGAAGCTTTCTTT.

This clone occurred many times. Mismatch with germline at one junction end may stem from a read error. This sequence joins TRBV5-1 and TRBJ1-1; 8 positions agree with TRBD1. This CDR3 has 16 residues. CDR1 is SGHRS and CDR2 is YFSETQ in the germline V gene. The DNA for the CDR3 is TGCGCCAGCAGATTGGCGGGACAGGCCATGAACACTGAAGCTTTCTTT. The encoded protein is CASRLAGQAMNTEAFF. Full variable domain (rest looked up from reference TRBV5-1 and TRBJ1-1): KAGVTQTPRYLIKTRGQQVTLSCSPISGHRSVSWYQQTPGQGLQFLFEYFSETQRNKGNFPGRFSGRQFSNSRSEMNVSTLELGDSALYLCASRLAGQAMNTEAFFGQGTRLTVV.

CDR3 sequence (DNA): TGTGCCAGCGGATCGGGAGGGGCGAACACTGAAGCTTTCTTT. As protein: CASGSGGANTEAFF. V and J are TRBV6-5 and TRBJ1-1, with D possibly being TRBD1 (5 bases). Trimming removed 8 bases at V and 1 base at J, with 14 bases between. The CDR3 spans 14 residues. Per germline, CDR1 MNHEY and CDR2 SVGAGI.

The rearrangement joins TRBV19 to TRBJ1-5; TRBD1 might be the D (5 bases). Germline V lookup: CDR1 LNHDA, CDR2 SQIVND (reference sequence). The CDR3 is 14 amino acids. V dropped 7 bases and J dropped 6 bases, with 16 bases sitting between them. CDR3 DNA sequence: TGTGCCAGTACCCCATCAGGGAAGGTTCAGCCCCAGCATTTT. It is translated as CASTPSGKVQPQHF.

This clone was counted only a few times. This sequence joins TRBV7-3 and TRBJ1-5; 8 nucleotides match TRBD1. Germline CDR1 and CDR2: SGHTA and FQGTGA. The CDR3 sequence is 14 residues long. V lost 2 bases to trimming and J lost 8 bases; unmatched junction nucleotides: 5. CDR3 in amino acids: CASSLQGAREPQHF. CDR3 in DNA: TGTGCCAGCAGCTTACAGGGGGCGCGTGAGCCCCAGCATTTT.

This clone was detected a few times. The chain combines TRBV4-2 with TRBJ1-2; unclear D gene. The CDR3 has 14 amino acids. From germline, CDR1 is LGHNA and CDR2 YNFKEQ. The V end was cut by 4 bases, the J end by 4 bases, with 13 bases between. The CDR3 DNA is TGTGCCAGCAGCCGAGGACGGGAAACCTATGGCTACACCTTC. Protein sequence: CASSRGRETYGYTF.

This clone was detected a few times. The CDR3 bases are TGCGCCAGCAGCCAAACCGGGACTAAGCAGTTCTTC. Its translation: CASSQTGTKQFF. The chain links TRBV4-1 to TRBJ2-1; 7 bases agree with TRBD2. After removal of 2 bases from V and 11 bases from J, the junction contained 3 bases not matched to a gene. Germline lookup yields CDR1 MGHRA and CDR2 YSYEKL. CDR3 length: 12 amino acids.

This clone came up a few times. This chain joins TRBV6-5 and TRBJ1-2; unclear D gene. V lost 5 bases and J lost 2, with 9 bases in between. This CDR3 region has 13 residues. Germline-derived CDR1 and CDR2 are MNHEY and SVGAGI. CDR3 DNA sequence: TGTGCCAGCAGTCCCGACATAAACTATGGCTACACCTTC. Protein product: CASSPDINYGYTF.

The chain carries TRBV5-5 and TRBJ2-7, with 7 bases lining up with TRBD1. Germline values: CDR1 SGHKS, CDR2 YYEKEE (reference sequence). J was trimmed by 3 bases and V by 0 bases; bases with no gene match: 9. The CDR3 runs 16 residues. CDR3 protein: CASSLAFRDSLYEQYF. DNA of the CDR3: TGTGCCAGCAGCTTGGCCTTCCGGGACAGCCTCTACGAGCAGTACTTC.

J is TRBJ1-3 and V is TRBV18; D remains unclear. Between the trimmed V and J ends, which lost 4 bases and 3 bases, there was a span of 7 bases. There are 13 residues in the CDR3. The germline V gene has CDR1 KGHSH and CDR2 LQKENI. The CDR3 DNA is TGTGCCAGCTCACTGGGCCTTGGAAACACCATATATTTT. Translation gives CASSLGLGNTIYF. The variable domain in full, completed from reference TRBV18 and TRBJ1-3, reads NAGVMQNPRHLVRRRGQEARLRCSPMKGHSHVYWYRQLPEEGLKFMVYLQKENIIDESGMPKERFSAEFPKEGPSILRIQQVVRGDSAAYFCASSLGLGNTIYFGEGSWLTVV.

DNA of the CDR3: TGTGCCAGCAGTTACTACCTGAACCCCGGGGACAATGAGCAGTTCTTC. Translation gives CASSYYLNPGDNEQFF. The genes are TRBV6-6 and TRBJ2-1, with D maybe TRBD2 (5 bases). The CDR3 runs 16 residues. The V gene's germline CDR1 is MNHNY and CDR2 SVGAGI (reference sequence). V dropped 1 base and J dropped 5 bases, with 15 bases sitting between them.

CDR3 amino acids: CASSPTGKDTQYF. The CDR3, as DNA: TGTGCCAGCAGCCCTACAGGGAAAGATACGCAGTATTTT. The chain uses TRBV7-9 and TRBJ2-3; D is perhaps TRBD1 (6 bases). This CDR3 has 13 residues. The V end was cut by 5 bases, the J end by 5 bases, with 11 bases between. Germline V gene sequence: CDR1 SEHNR, CDR2 FQNEAQ (reference sequence). Supplemented by reference TRBV7-9 and TRBJ2-3, the full variable domain reads DTGVSQNPRHKITKRGQNVTFRCDPISEHNRLYWYRQTLGQGPEFLTYFQNEAQLEKSRLLSDRFSAERPKGSFSTLEIQRTEQGDSAMYLCASSPTGKDTQYFGPGTRLTVL.